The sequence of this T cell receptor (beta chain) was determined in a study of T cell responses to AZD1222 COVID-19 vaccine. With respect to this clone: Its antigen is not known.

V lost 3 bases and J lost 3, with 8 bases in between. The germline V gene encodes CDR1 LNHNV and CDR2 YYDKDF (reference sequence). CDR3 length: 13 residues. Profiled with immunoSEQ multiplex PCR; TCRdb holds only in-frame clones, not every one. The sample yields around 120,000 clones, around nine tenths seen once. General study points: Donors, mostly white British, included more females; clonal diversity was possibly underestimated. Unmutated regions of variants are reportedly targeted by nearly half of spike-specific TCRs. Spike was spanned by vaccine-associated CD4 TCRs, which were dominant at 160-218 and 743-854. Two AZD1222 administrations were followed by greater Spike-specific TCR breadth and depth.

V and J are TRBV15 and TRBJ1-1, with D unresolved. The sample consisted of peripheral blood, taken 28 days after the second AZD1222 dose. The TCR originated in an adult who received the AZD1222 COVID-19 vaccine. The CDR3 protein is CATSSNPDTEAFF. For the CDR3, the DNA is TGTGCCACCAGCAGTAACCCAGACACTGAAGCTTTCTTT.